The rows below give T cell receptor beta chains drawn from one sample of a study of blood T cell repertoires in COVID-19. Some clones are missing from TCRdb's copy, which holds only in-frame ones; the method was immunoSEQ multiplex PCR. Of over 85,000 clones listed, about 90% are singletons. Sequenced: peripheral blood. These TCRs come from a man in his fifties with active COVID-19. CDR3s include the opening cysteine and the closing phenylalanine or tryptophan. The D gene is left open where the match is weak.

TRBJ2-4 18 TRBV11-2 TRBD1 CASSWWDREKLSQNIQYF TGTGCCAGCAGCTGGTGGGACAGGGAAAAACTAAGCCAAAACATTCAGTACTTC
TRBJ2-5 16 TRBV7-9 - CASSLFYSDLKETQYF TGTGCCAGCAGCTTATTTTATTCGGACTTGAAAGAGACCCAGTACTTC
TRBJ1-4 14 TRBV15 TRBD1 CATSGGTGMKKLFF TGTGCCACCAGCGGCGGGACAGGCATGAAAAAACTGTTTTTT
TRBJ2-1 14 TRBV5-1 TRBD2 CASNSGPTDNEQFF TGCGCCAGCAATAGCGGGCCTACAGACAATGAGCAGTTCTTC
TRBJ2-1 15 TRBV5-1 - CASSLRLADGDEQFF TGCGCCAGCAGCTTGAGGCTAGCAGATGGAGATGAGCAGTTCTTC
TRBJ2-3 13 TRBV24-1 TRBD1 CATSGPGQDTQYF TGTGCCACCAGTGGGCCGGGACAGGATACGCAGTATTTT
TRBJ2-5 13 TRBV10-3 - CAIRSTVSETQYF TGTGCCATCAGATCGACAGTAAGTGAGACCCAGTACTTC
TRBJ2-1 14 TRBV7-7 TRBD1 CASSQDRGGREQFF TGTGCTAGCAGCCAAGACAGGGGGGGACGAGAGCAGTTCTTC
TRBJ2-3 14 TRBV7-9 TRBD1 CATTGTGSTDTQYF TGTGCCACCACCGGGACAGGGTCGACAGATACGCAGTATTTT
TRBJ1-2 12 TRBV5-4 - CASSLDISGYTF TGTGCCAGCAGCTTAGACATATCGGGCTACACCTTC
TRBJ2-3 16 TRBV7-3 - CASSLRSGFGTDTQYF TGTGCCAGCAGCTTAAGGTCGGGGTTCGGTACAGATACGCAGTATTTT
TRBJ1-5 15 TRBV3-1/TRBV3-2 TRBD1 CASSHRDRPNQPQHF TGTGCCAGCAGCCATCGGGACAGACCGAATCAGCCCCAGCATTTT
TRBJ2-7 15 TRBV4-2 TRBD1 CASSQEQGGTYEQYF TGTGCCAGCAGCCAGGAACAGGGGGGTACCTACGAGCAGTACTTC
TRBJ2-7 15 TRBV18 TRBD1 CASSGDRGISYEQYF TGTGCCAGCTCAGGGGACAGGGGAATTTCCTACGAGCAGTACTTC
TRBJ2-3 15 TRBV19 TRBD1 CASRKGTGATDTQYF TGTGCCAGTAGAAAAGGGACAGGGGCGACAGATACGCAGTATTTT
TRBJ1-1 15 TRBV6-5 - CASSHQGLGNTEAFF TGTGCCAGCAGTCACCAGGGGCTGGGGAACACTGAAGCTTTCTTT
TRBJ2-2 15 TRBV9 - CASSPRVSGAGELFF TGTGCCAGCAGCCCCAGGGTGTCGGGAGCCGGGGAGCTGTTTTTT
TRBJ1-2 13 TRBV12-3/TRBV12-4 TRBD1 CASSLTGTYGYTF TGTGCCAGCAGCTTGACAGGGACCTATGGCTACACCTTC
TRBJ1-2 15 TRBV6-2/TRBV6-3 - CASSSAGSGVYGYTF TGTGCCAGCAGTTCGGCAGGGTCGGGTGTTTATGGCTACACCTTC
TRBJ2-1 12 TRBV7-2 - CASNLGWGEQFF TGTGCCAGCAACCTAGGGTGGGGCGAGCAGTTCTTC
TRBJ2-7 15 TRBV6-5 TRBD1 CASRALTGGLYEQYF TGTGCCAGCAGAGCCTTGACAGGGGGCTTGTACGAGCAGTACTTC
TRBJ2-7 15 TRBV29-1 TRBD1 CSVEGQGWWAYEQYF TGCAGCGTTGAGGGACAGGGGTGGTGGGCCTACGAGCAGTACTTC